The 20 T cell receptor beta chains listed next were all sequenced from one sample in a study of shared clonotypes between healthy human individuals. Some clones are missing from TCRdb's copy, which holds only in-frame ones; the method was immunoSEQ multiplex PCR. The table has hundreds of thousands of clones, around 96% seen once. CD8 cells regarded as naive lacked CD45RO, were positively chosen for CCR7, and omitted terminally differentiated effector memory CD45RA+ cells. The sequencing sample was made of naive CD8+ T cells sorted from blood. These receptors all come from a man between 25 and 39 years old in good health.

About this clone itself: The sample carries other DNA sequences with the same CDR3. The V call is TRBV5-4, the J call TRBJ1-2, with no clear D. The V and J ends lost 0 bases and 4 bases respectively, with 7 bases between them. This CDR3 spans 13 amino acids. Germline lookup yields CDR1 SGHNT and CDR2 YYREEE (reference sequence). CDR3 in amino acids: CASSLDGSYGYTF. The DNA for the CDR3 is TGTGCCAGCAGCTTGGACGGATCCTATGGCTACACCTTC.

V is TRBV4-1 and J is TRBJ1-5; the match to TRBD1 covers 8 bases. Germline V gene lookup returns CDR1 MGHRA and CDR2 YSYEKL. The trim removed 1 base at V and 5 bases at J, leaving 4 bases unmatched. The CDR3 has 15 residues. The CDR3 DNA reads as TGCGCCAGCAGCCAAGTTCAGGGGGCGGATCAGCCCCAGCATTTT. Its translation: CASSQVQGADQPQHF.

The chain carries TRBV6-5 and TRBJ2-1, with 8 bases that match TRBD2. The CDR3 loop spans 16 amino acids. V shed 1 base and J 7 bases; nucleotides not matched to a gene: 9. Germline CDR1 reads MNHEY; CDR2 reads SVGAGI. The CDR3 reads CASSYFAGGDGNEQFF. The CDR3 region has the DNA TGTGCCAGCAGTTACTTTGCGGGAGGCGATGGAAATGAGCAGTTCTTC.

The chain combines TRBV7-6 with TRBJ1-4, with 8 nucleotides matching TRBD1. Per the germline V gene, CDR1 is SGHVS and CDR2 is FNYEAQ. After removal of 4 bases from V and 6 bases from J, the junction contained 7 bases not matched to a gene. This CDR3 region has 15 residues. The CDR3: CASSSRQGLHEKLFF. CDR3 in DNA: TGTGCCAGCAGCTCCCGACAGGGGCTCCATGAAAAACTGTTTTTT.

Remarks on this clone: This CDR3 is also generated by other DNA sequences in the sample. The rearrangement uses TRBV11-2 and TRBJ2-1; possible D gene TRBD1, 6 bases. CDR1 is SGHAT, CDR2 FQNNGV, per germline. The germline V and J ends were trimmed by 3 bases and 0 bases, with 9 bases remaining between them. This CDR3 region has 15 residues. The DNA for the CDR3 is TGTGCCAGCAGCTTGGGACAAAGCTCCTACAATGAGCAGTTCTTC. Translation gives CASSLGQSSYNEQFF.

The chain joins TRBV5-6 to TRBJ2-7; the match to TRBD1 covers 9 bases. The V and J ends lost 4 bases and 1 base, in that order; junction bases with no gene match: 6. This CDR3 comprises 15 residues. Germline CDR1 and CDR2: SGHDT and YYEEEE. The CDR3, as DNA: TGTGCCAGCAGCGCAGGGACAGGGCTATCCTACGAGCAGTACTTC. Amino acid sequence: CASSAGTGLSYEQYF.

J is TRBJ2-1 and V is TRBV5-1, with TRBD2 matching 8 bases. J lost 5 bases, V lost 4 bases, and 8 bases had no gene match. The CDR3 consists of 15 residues. Germline V CDR1 and CDR2: SGHRS, YFSETQ. The CDR3 sequence: CASSQSGSLDNEQFF. As DNA, the CDR3 is TGCGCCAGCAGCCAAAGCGGGAGCCTTGACAATGAGCAGTTCTTC.

The rearrangement links TRBV28 to TRBJ1-1; D not resolved. Trimming shortened V by 3 bases and J by 3 bases, and 11 bases separated the two germline ends. The germline CDR1 and CDR2 sequences are MDHEN and SYDVKM. The CDR3 runs to 14 residues. The CDR3 loop is CASSLMGSYTEAFF. CDR3 nucleotide sequence: TGTGCCAGCAGTTTGATGGGTTCCTACACTGAAGCTTTCTTT.

J is TRBJ2-7 and V is TRBV7-9; 7 nucleotides align to TRBD1. The CDR3 runs 15 residues. Unmatched junction bases numbered 9, after V lost 5 bases and J lost 2 bases. CDR1 SEHNR and CDR2 FQNEAQ come from the germline V gene (reference sequence). The CDR3 loop reads CASSARQGSAYEQYF. The CDR3, as DNA: TGTGCCAGCAGCGCCCGACAGGGCTCGGCCTACGAGCAGTACTTC.

On this clone: Distinct nucleotide sequences in the sample also encode this CDR3. This chain links TRBV2 with TRBJ2-1; no clear D. Trimming pared 6 bases from V and 5 bases from J, leaving 5 bases between. The CDR3 runs to 11 residues. The germline V gene encodes CDR1 SNHLY and CDR2 FYNNEI. The CDR3 reads CASSGNNEQFF. CDR3 DNA: TGTGCCAGCAGCGGAAACAATGAGCAGTTCTTC.

V usage is TRBV18 and J usage is TRBJ2-5; TRBD1 agrees at 7 bases. From germline, CDR1 is KGHSH and CDR2 LQKENI. The CDR3 runs to 18 residues. After removal of 1 base from V and 2 bases from J, the junction contained 13 bases not matched to a gene. The CDR3 reads CASSPRGLIQGYQETQYF. As DNA, the CDR3 is TGTGCCAGCTCACCACGGGGCTTAATACAGGGGTATCAAGAGACCCAGTACTTC. The entire variable domain, with the rest obtained from reference TRBV18 and TRBJ2-5, is as follows: NAGVMQNPRHLVRRRGQEARLRCSPMKGHSHVYWYRQLPEEGLKFMVYLQKENIIDESGMPKERFSAEFPKEGPSILRIQQVVRGDSAAYFCASSPRGLIQGYQETQYFGPGTRLLVL.

The V gene is TRBV7-9, the J gene TRBJ2-7; no definite D call. V gave up 5 bases and J gave up 6 bases, with 8 bases separating them. The germline V gene has CDR1 SEHNR and CDR2 FQNEAQ (reference sequence). CDR3 size: 11 residues. The CDR3 DNA follows: TGTGCCAGCAGCCATGGATCCGAGCAGTACTTC. Translated: CASSHGSEQYF.

The chain recombines TRBV11-2 with TRBJ2-3; tentatively, D is TRBD2 (5 bases). The V end lost 3 bases, the J end lost 0 bases, and 13 bases lay between the germline ends. This CDR3 has 16 residues. In germline, CDR1 is SGHAT, CDR2 FQNNGV. The CDR3 protein is CASSLWPGSSTDTQYF. For the CDR3, the DNA is TGTGCCAGCAGCTTGTGGCCGGGGTCTAGCACAGATACGCAGTATTTT.

This sequence joins TRBV7-9 and TRBJ2-7; no clear D gene. The germline gives CDR1 SEHNR, CDR2 FQNEAQ (reference sequence). This CDR3 is 15 amino acids long. V was shortened by 4 bases and J by 7 bases, with 20 bases between the two germline ends. The CDR3 nucleotides read TGTGCCAGCAGCTCCACTGGTCCATCGGTTGGAGAGCAGTACTTC. Its protein product is CASSSTGPSVGEQYF.

The V call is TRBV18, the J call TRBJ1-4; D unresolved. The CDR3 has 16 amino acids. Looked up from germline, CDR1 is KGHSH and CDR2 is LQKENI. V lost 2 bases to trimming and J lost 0 bases, with 10 bases between them. CDR3 in DNA: TGTGCCAGCTCACCATCGATGTTTGCAACTAATGAAAAACTGTTTTTT. Its protein product is CASSPSMFATNEKLFF. The full variable domain, completed using reference TRBV18 and TRBJ1-4, is NAGVMQNPRHLVRRRGQEARLRCSPMKGHSHVYWYRQLPEEGLKFMVYLQKENIIDESGMPKERFSAEFPKEGPSILRIQQVVRGDSAAYFCASSPSMFATNEKLFFGSGTQLSVL.

V and J are TRBV6-1 and TRBJ2-7, with a tentative D call TRBD1 (5 bases). CDR1 is MNHNS and CDR2 is SASEGT in the germline V gene. The CDR3 has 14 residues. Trimming removed 5 bases at V and 0 bases at J, with 11 bases between. This CDR3 is CASSPTTASYEQYF. The CDR3, as DNA: TGTGCCAGCAGTCCGACGACAGCCTCCTACGAGCAGTACTTC.

The rearrangement joins TRBV5-1 to TRBJ1-1, with unresolved D. Trimming stripped 2 bases from V and 4 bases from J, with 6 bases between. The CDR3 has 12 amino acids. Germline lookup yields CDR1 SGHRS and CDR2 YFSETQ. The CDR3 sequence is CASSFGSTEAFF. The CDR3 nucleotides read TGCGCCAGCAGCTTCGGCAGCACTGAAGCTTTCTTT.

The chain has TRBV28 and TRBJ2-1, with D perhaps TRBD2 (7 bases). Per germline, CDR1 MDHEN and CDR2 SYDVKM. There are 15 residues in the CDR3. Trimming took off 2 bases at V and 5 bases at J, with 13 bases between the two ends. The CDR3 nucleotides read TGTGCCAGCAGTTTACGCGAGGGGGGGCACAATGAGCAGTTCTTC. Translated, it gives CASSLREGGHNEQFF.

This clone was found once. The rearrangement links TRBV7-2 to TRBJ1-3; D not certain. Trimming took 4 bases from V and 6 from J, leaving 10 bases between them. There are 13 residues in the CDR3. In germline, CDR1 is SGHTA, CDR2 FQGNSA. The CDR3 coding sequence is TGTGCCAGCAGCTCATGGGCGGAAAACACCATATATTTT. This encodes CASSSWAENTIYF.

This sequence joins TRBV28 and TRBJ2-3, with D perhaps TRBD2 (5 bases). CDR3 length equals 14 residues. The V end lost 3 bases, the J end lost 0 bases, and 7 bases lay between the germline ends. The germline CDR1 and CDR2 sequences are MDHEN and SYDVKM. The CDR3 nucleotides are TGTGCCAGCAGTTTGAGGGCAAGCACAGATACGCAGTATTTT. Translated, it gives CASSLRASTDTQYF.